Listed below are T cell receptor beta chains from one sample, sequenced in a study of blood T cell repertoires in COVID-19. The repertoire was sequenced with immunoSEQ multiplex PCR; TCRdb's copy has only in-frame clones and lacks some. The sample has approximately 160,000 clones; about four fifths are singletons. The specimen sequenced was peripheral blood. The origin of the receptors is a man aged 55-75 years with active or convalescent COVID-19. CDR3s include the opening cysteine and the closing phenylalanine or tryptophan. A D gene is named only where the DNA matches it firmly. Not every row has a clone size; where given, it reads once, few, many or a size class.

cdr3_nt cdr3_aa j_call v_call d_call clone_size
TGTGCCAGCCTGGACAGGGCACTCTCGTATAATTCACCCCTCCACTTT CASLDRALSYNSPLHF TRBJ1-6 TRBV2 TRBD1 many
TGTGCCATCAGTGGACTGGCGGGAGCTGGGAATGAGCAGTTCTTC CAISGLAGAGNEQFF TRBJ2-1 TRBV10-3 TRBD2 NA
TGTGCCAGCAGCCCAAGGACAGGGGACGGAAACACCATATATTTT CASSPRTGDGNTIYF TRBJ1-3 TRBV7-2 TRBD1 NA
TGCAGCGCCGGACAGGTTACCTACGAGCAGTACTTC CSAGQVTYEQYF TRBJ2-7 TRBV29-1 TRBD1 NA
TGCGCCAGCAGCTTGGAGGTCCAGGGACTTGGTGGCTACACCTTC CASSLEVQGLGGYTF TRBJ1-2 TRBV5-1 NA NA
TGTGCCAGCAGTTACGGAGGAGAGGGCAATCAGCCCCAGCATTTT CASSYGGEGNQPQHF TRBJ1-5 TRBV6-2/TRBV6-3 NA NA
TGTGCCCCTATGAGGCCGAACTCCTACGAGCAGTACTTC CAPMRPNSYEQYF TRBJ2-7 TRBV24-1 NA once
TGTGCCAGCAAACCCCCCGGGACAGCTAGCAATCAGCCCCAGCATTTT CASKPPGTASNQPQHF TRBJ1-5 TRBV6-6 TRBD1 NA
TGTGCCAGCAGTCTTGACAGGGTATGGCAGTTCTTC CASSLDRVWQFF TRBJ2-1 TRBV6-5 TRBD1 NA
TGTGCCAGCACCCTTTACGGACAGGGATCTTACTATGGCTACACCTTC CASTLYGQGSYYGYTF TRBJ1-2 TRBV5-6 TRBD1 NA
TGCGCCAGCTCCCCGACAGGGGGCTACGAGCAGTACTTC CASSPTGGYEQYF TRBJ2-7 TRBV5-1 TRBD1 NA
TGCAGTGCTAGTATGACAGGGGGTGGTGGCTACACCTTC CSASMTGGGGYTF TRBJ1-2 TRBV20-1 TRBD1 NA
TGTGCCAGCAGCTTGGCTCCGGGGGATGCAACTAATGAAAAACTGTTTTTT CASSLAPGDATNEKLFF TRBJ1-4 TRBV5-5 NA NA
TGTGCCAGCAGCTCTGACAGGGGATCTTCACCCCTCCACTTT CASSSDRGSSPLHF TRBJ1-6 TRBV5-6 TRBD1 NA
TGTGCCAGCAGCTTGGTCGGGGACGAGCAGTACTTC CASSLVGDEQYF TRBJ2-7 TRBV5-4 NA NA
TGTGCCATCAGTGTTACGGGAGAAAAACTGTTTTTT CAISVTGEKLFF TRBJ1-4 TRBV10-3 NA NA
TGTGCCATCAGTGAGGGGAGCCAGCCCCAGCATTTT CAISEGSQPQHF TRBJ1-5 TRBV10-3 NA NA
TGCGCCAGCAGCTTGGAGCCGGGAGGGCCCAGGGCCTACGAGCAGTACTTC CASSLEPGGPRAYEQYF TRBJ2-7 TRBV5-1 TRBD2 NA
TGCGCCAGCACCACGATTCCCGGGACAAAAGAGACCCAGTACTTC CASTTIPGTKETQYF TRBJ2-5 TRBV5-1 NA few
TGTGCCAGCAGAAGACTAGCGGGAGTAGAAGAAGATACGCAGTATTTT CASRRLAGVEEDTQYF TRBJ2-3 TRBV2 TRBD2 NA
TGTGCCAGCAGCCAAGATTATAACAGGGGATCTGGGGCCAACGTCCTGACTTTC CASSQDYNRGSGANVLTF TRBJ2-6 TRBV3-1/TRBV3-2 TRBD1 NA
TGTGCCAGCAGCTTAGCCTCAGGGAAAGAGACCCAGTACTTC CASSLASGKETQYF TRBJ2-5 TRBV13 NA few
TGTGCCAGCAGTTTAAGAGGGACAGGAGGAAACATTCAGTACTTC CASSLRGTGGNIQYF TRBJ2-4 TRBV27 TRBD1 NA
TGTGCCAGCAAGAAGAGCGCGTATAGCAATCAGCCCCAGCATTTT CASKKSAYSNQPQHF TRBJ1-5 TRBV2 NA NA
TGCGCCAGCAGCTTCGGACAGCCCTCAGATACGCAGTATTTT CASSFGQPSDTQYF TRBJ2-3 TRBV5-1 NA NA
TGTGCCAGCCGCTTAACAGGGACCCTTGGGGATGAGCAGTTCTTC CASRLTGTLGDEQFF TRBJ2-1 TRBV6-6 NA once
TGTGCCAGCAGCTTATTACAGTCCTACAATGAGCAGTTCTTC CASSLLQSYNEQFF TRBJ2-1 TRBV11-2 NA NA
TGTGCCAGCAGTCGAGTTACGAACACTGAAGCTTTCTTT CASSRVTNTEAFF TRBJ1-1 TRBV7-9 NA NA
TGTGCCACCAGCAGAGACCGACACTCGGGCTACACCTTC CATSRDRHSGYTF TRBJ1-2 TRBV15 NA NA
TGTGCCAGCAGTGAATATGGGACAGAGACTAACTATGGCTACACCTTC CASSEYGTETNYGYTF TRBJ1-2 TRBV2 TRBD1 NA
TGCGCCAGCAGCTTGGGTGCCGCGGCCCCAGATACGCAGTATTTT CASSLGAAAPDTQYF TRBJ2-3 TRBV5-1 NA NA
TGTGCCAGCAGCCGTGGACAGCTGCCCGACATGAACACTGAAGCTTTCTTT CASSRGQLPDMNTEAFF TRBJ1-1 TRBV7-9 NA NA
TGTGCCAGCAGCCTCGAGGAAGAGACCCAGTACTTC CASSLEEETQYF TRBJ2-5 TRBV6-5 NA NA
TGCGCCAGCAGCTTGGCGCCTAGCGGGACCTACGAGCAGTACTTC CASSLAPSGTYEQYF TRBJ2-7 TRBV5-1 TRBD2 NA
TGTGCCAGCAGCTTAGCGGCGAGGGCGACTGGAAACACCATATATTTT CASSLAARATGNTIYF TRBJ1-3 TRBV7-9 NA NA
TGTGCCAGCAGTATCGGGACAGGCTATGGCTACACCTTC CASSIGTGYGYTF TRBJ1-2 TRBV6-5 TRBD1 NA
TGTGCCAGCAGCTTGGAGGCTAGCGTCGGAGATACGCAGTATTTT CASSLEASVGDTQYF TRBJ2-3 TRBV5-4 NA NA
TGTGCCAGCAGTGTGGCGGAGAACACTGAAGCTTTCTTT CASSVAENTEAFF TRBJ1-1 TRBV2 NA NA
TGCAGCGCCGGGGTTACCGGGGAGCTGTTTTTT CSAGVTGELFF TRBJ2-2 TRBV29-1 NA NA
TGTGCCAGCAGCAACGACAGGGACAACACCTACGAGCAGTACTTC CASSNDRDNTYEQYF TRBJ2-7 TRBV11-2 TRBD1 NA
TGCGCCATCTCGACAGGGGGCGGCACTGAAGCTTTCTTT CAISTGGGTEAFF TRBJ1-1 TRBV10-2 TRBD1 NA
TGTGCCAGCATCCCTTCGGGACAGTATAATTCACCCCTCCACTTT CASIPSGQYNSPLHF TRBJ1-6 TRBV6-5 TRBD1 NA
TGTGCCAGCAGGTCAACTAACAATCAGCCCCAGCATTTT CASRSTNNQPQHF TRBJ1-5 TRBV6-5 NA many
TGTGCCAGCAGTTCCAGCAGGGACATGAACACTGAAGCTTTCTTT CASSSSRDMNTEAFF TRBJ1-1 TRBV28 NA few
TGTGCCAGCAGCCCTCCGTTTTTGACAGGGGAGAACACTGAAGCTTTCTTT CASSPPFLTGENTEAFF TRBJ1-1 TRBV3-1/TRBV3-2 TRBD1 NA
TGTGCCAGCACCGACCAGGCAGCGGGTGCCTACGAGCAGTACTTC CASTDQAAGAYEQYF TRBJ2-7 TRBV6-5 NA NA
TGTGCCAGCAGTACGGGGGGCCCGAACACCGGGGAGCTGTTTTTT CASSTGGPNTGELFF TRBJ2-2 TRBV5-4 NA once
TGTGCCAGCAGCTTCAGGCAGCAGAGCACAGATACGCAGTATTTT CASSFRQQSTDTQYF TRBJ2-3 TRBV5-4 NA NA
TGTGCCAGTAGTATCCCGCTAGCGGGGGGGAAAGAGACCCAGTACTTC CASSIPLAGGKETQYF TRBJ2-5 TRBV19 TRBD2 NA
TGTGCCAGCTCATTAGGGGTGAACAATCAGCCCCAGCATTTT CASSLGVNNQPQHF TRBJ1-5 TRBV18 NA NA
TGTGCCAGCAGTGAAGGCATGGGGGGATTGACCACTGAAGCTTTCTTT CASSEGMGGLTTEAFF TRBJ1-1 TRBV6-1 NA NA
TGCGCCAGCAGCGAGGGCGGCTCCTACGAGCAGTACTTC CASSEGGSYEQYF TRBJ2-7 TRBV5-1 NA NA